This paragraph covers one T cell receptor beta chain sequence. Its antigen is undetermined. Trimming cost V 3 bases and J 4 bases, with 12 bases left between them. The CDR3 has 14 amino acids. Germline CDR1 SEHNR, CDR2 FQNEAQ (reference sequence). Using immunoSEQ multiplex PCR, the repertoire was profiled, and TCRdb retains in-frame clones only, with some absent. The table shows 140,000 to 150,000 clones, with roughly 91% occurring only once. The data derive from a study of T cell responses to AZD1222 COVID-19 vaccine. Findings and caveats of the study: Clonal diversity may have been underestimated in mostly white British donors.

The sequencing used peripheral blood, collected 28 days after the second AZD1222 dose. This chain connects TRBV7-9 to TRBJ1-1; tentatively, D is TRBD1 (6 bases). The receptor was derived from an adult who received the AZD1222 COVID-19 vaccine. DNA for the CDR3: TGTGCCAGCAGCTTTACGGGGGCAGGCACTGAAGCTTTCTTT. Its translation: CASSFTGAGTEAFF.